This T cell receptor (beta chain) is drawn from a study of regulatory T cells in long-lasting Graves disease. The V gene lost 2 bases and the J gene lost 1 base, with 10 bases spanning the gap. This CDR3 spans 15 amino acids. Germline V gene sequence: CDR1 MNHEY, CDR2 SMNVEV (reference sequence). Time point: newly diagnosed GD, antithyroid drugs for less than 3 months. Scientists built the TCR library using RNA that was extracted from PBMCs. In its sample, this clonotype was seen a few times. Building the TCR beta libraries relied on iRepertoire HTBI primers, and CDR3 regions underwent Arm-PCR. One entry per CDR3 protein results from TCRdb running MiXCR on the multiplex PCR reads. The table records about 620,000 distinct CDR3 sequences, around 15% of them present only once. These same records also appear under a second study, on T cells in Graves' hyperthyroidism and ophthalmopathy.

The material was peripheral blood mononuclear cells (PBMCs), obtained at new diagnosis, from a patient treated with antithyroid drugs. The gene calls are TRBV27 and TRBJ2-3; D possibly corresponds to TRBD2 (6 bases). This receptor was obtained from a woman in her 30s with Graves disease. This chain's CDR3 is CASSLRGWGTDTQYF. The CDR3 bases are TGTGCCAGCAGTTTACGGGGGTGGGGCACAGATACGCAGTATTTT.